This TCR beta chain is from a study of cytomegalovirus exposure and HLA in healthy donors. Study summary: The early release's HLA-typed donors yielded tens of millions of unique TCRs. Findings of the study overall: Reportedly, HLA-A and HLA-B alleles of most subjects were accurately predicted from TCR beta. Upon later analysis, HLA-associated TCR beta chains proved more clonally expanded than other, equally common chains. Using a false discovery rate of 0.05, a later analysis showed that approximately 18,000 TCR beta sequences were associated with HLA alleles.

V lost 3 bases to trimming and J lost 6 bases; unmatched junction nucleotides: 8. CDR3 size: 15 residues. CDR1 and CDR2 from the germline V gene are SGDLS and YYNGEE. To note about this clone: The antigen is unknown.

PCR involved 60 Vbeta and 13 Jbeta primers. Sequencing used immunoSEQ multiplex PCR; TCRdb keeps in-frame clones, though not all of them. The sample has more than 110,000 clones, roughly 82% seen once. The origin of this receptor is a man aged 30 to 45 in good health and CMV-seronegative. The sample consisted of PBMCs. The chain recombines TRBV9 with TRBJ2-1; 8 positions match TRBD1. The CDR3 reads CASSAGQGAINEQFF. CDR3 DNA: TGTGCCAGCAGCGCTGGACAGGGTGCGATCAATGAGCAGTTCTTC.